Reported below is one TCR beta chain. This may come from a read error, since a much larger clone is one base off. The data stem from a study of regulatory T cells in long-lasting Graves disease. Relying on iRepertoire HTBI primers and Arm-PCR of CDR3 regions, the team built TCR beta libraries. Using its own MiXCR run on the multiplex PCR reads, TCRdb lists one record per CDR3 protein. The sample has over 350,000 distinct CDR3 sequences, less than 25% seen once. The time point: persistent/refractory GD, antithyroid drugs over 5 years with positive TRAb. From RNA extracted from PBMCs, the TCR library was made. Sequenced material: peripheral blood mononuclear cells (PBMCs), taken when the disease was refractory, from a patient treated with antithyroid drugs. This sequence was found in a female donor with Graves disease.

The CDR3: CASGRIPGTGLGTQYF. In nucleotides, the CDR3 is TGTGCCAGCGGCCGAATCCCGGGGACAGGGCTGGGGACCCAGTACTTC. V usage is TRBV7-2 and J usage is TRBJ2-5; 9 bases line up with TRBD1. Germline V CDR1 and CDR2: SGHTA, FQGNSA. Germline trimming cut 8 bases from V and 7 bases from J; bases unmatched to any gene: 17. The CDR3 runs to 16 residues. Filled out from reference TRBV7-2 and TRBJ2-5, the complete variable domain reads GAGVSQSPSNKVTEKGKDVELRCDPISGHTALYWYRQSLGQGLEFLIYFQGNSAPDKSGLPSDRFSAERTGGSVSTLTIQRTQQEDSAVYLCASGRIPGTGLGTQYFGPGTRLLVL.